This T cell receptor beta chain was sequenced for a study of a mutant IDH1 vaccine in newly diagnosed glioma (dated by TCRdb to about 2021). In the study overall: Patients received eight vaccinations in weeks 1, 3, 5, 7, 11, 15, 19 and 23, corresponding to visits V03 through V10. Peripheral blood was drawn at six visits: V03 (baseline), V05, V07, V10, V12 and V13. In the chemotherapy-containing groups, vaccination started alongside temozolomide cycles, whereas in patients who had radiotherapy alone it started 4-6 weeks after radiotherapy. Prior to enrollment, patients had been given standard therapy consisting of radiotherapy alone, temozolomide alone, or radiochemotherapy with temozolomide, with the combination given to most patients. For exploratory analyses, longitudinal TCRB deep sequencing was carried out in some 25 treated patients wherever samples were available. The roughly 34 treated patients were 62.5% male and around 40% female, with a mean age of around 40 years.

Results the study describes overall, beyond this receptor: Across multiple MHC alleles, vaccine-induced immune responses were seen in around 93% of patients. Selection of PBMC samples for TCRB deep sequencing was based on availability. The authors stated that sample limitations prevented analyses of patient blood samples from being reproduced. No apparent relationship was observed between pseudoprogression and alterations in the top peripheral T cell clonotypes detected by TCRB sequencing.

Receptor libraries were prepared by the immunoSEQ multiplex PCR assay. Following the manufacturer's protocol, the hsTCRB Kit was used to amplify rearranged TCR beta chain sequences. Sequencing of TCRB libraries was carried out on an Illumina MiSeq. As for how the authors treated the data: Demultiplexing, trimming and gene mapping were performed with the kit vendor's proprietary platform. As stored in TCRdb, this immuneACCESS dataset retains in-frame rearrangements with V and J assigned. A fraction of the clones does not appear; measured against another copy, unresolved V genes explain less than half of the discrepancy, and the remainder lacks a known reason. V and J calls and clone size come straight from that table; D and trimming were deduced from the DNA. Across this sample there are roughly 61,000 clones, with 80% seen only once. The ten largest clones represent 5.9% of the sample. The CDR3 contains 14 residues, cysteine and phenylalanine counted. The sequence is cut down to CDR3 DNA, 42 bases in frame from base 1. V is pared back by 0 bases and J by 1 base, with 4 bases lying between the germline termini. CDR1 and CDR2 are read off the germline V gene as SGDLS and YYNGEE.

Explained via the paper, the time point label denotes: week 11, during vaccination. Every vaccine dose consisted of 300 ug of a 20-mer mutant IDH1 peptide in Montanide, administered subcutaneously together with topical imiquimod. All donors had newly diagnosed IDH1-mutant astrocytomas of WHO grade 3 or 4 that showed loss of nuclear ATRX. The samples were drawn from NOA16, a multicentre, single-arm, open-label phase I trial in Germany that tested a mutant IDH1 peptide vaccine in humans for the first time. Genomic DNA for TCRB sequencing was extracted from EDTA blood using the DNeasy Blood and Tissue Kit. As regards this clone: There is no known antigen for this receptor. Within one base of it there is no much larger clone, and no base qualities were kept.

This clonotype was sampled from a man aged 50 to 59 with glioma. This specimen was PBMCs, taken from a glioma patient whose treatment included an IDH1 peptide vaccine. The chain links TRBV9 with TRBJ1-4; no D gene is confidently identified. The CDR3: CASSVGVTNEKLFF. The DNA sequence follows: TGTGCCAGCAGCGTAGGGGTAACTAATGAAAAACTGTTTTTT.